This T cell receptor (beta chain) comes out of a study of neurological immune-mediated disorders. TCRdb re-derived calls from the 5' RACE reads in MiXCR, one entry per CDR3 protein. The table lists approximately 30,000 distinct CDR3 sequences, under 7% of them singletons. In this sample, this clonotype turned up many times. The CDR3 covers 15 residues. Trimming took 0 bases from V and 1 from J, leaving 9 bases between them. Germline-derived CDR1 and CDR2 are KGHSH and LQKENI. The chain combines TRBV18 with TRBJ1-1, with D uncertain. The sample was PBMCs. The clonotype comes from a woman aged 45-65 years in good health. The CDR3 spells CASSPPSLANTEAFF. In DNA, the CDR3 is TGTGCCAGCTCACCACCGTCTTTGGCGAACACTGAAGCTTTCTTT.